These 17 T cell receptor beta chains came from one sample sequenced in a study of T-cell memory formation after mild COVID-19. In TCRdb, the 5' RACE reads were re-called with MiXCR into one record per CDR3 protein. Among hundreds of thousands of distinct CDR3 sequences listed, just over 20% were seen once. Material for sequencing was PBMCs or a T cell subset sorted from them (not recorded which). These receptors were obtained from an adult woman who had mild COVID-19 (a few samples of this study predate the infection). Cell type and time point are not known.

A note on this clonotype: A much larger clone is a single base away; this may be a read error. The chain recombines TRBV6-2 or TRBV6-3 with TRBJ2-7, with unresolved D. In germline, CDR1 is MNHEY, CDR2 SVGEGT. The CDR3 extends over 10 amino acids. V lost 2 bases to trimming and J lost 6 bases, with 2 bases between them. The CDR3 spells CASSYVEQYF. The CDR3 nucleotides are TGTGCCAGCAGTTACGTCGAGCAGTACTTC.

The J gene is TRBJ2-2, the V gene TRBV7-3, with D uncertain. Germline V gene sequence: CDR1 SGHTA, CDR2 FQGTGA. The CDR3 totals 11 residues. With 4 bases removed from V and 8 bases from J, the gap between germline ends came to 5 bases. CDR3 in amino acids: CASSSDGELFF. In DNA, the CDR3 is TGTGCCAGCAGCTCCGATGGGGAGCTGTTTTTT.

This clonotype was counted ten times or more. J is TRBJ2-5 and V is TRBV28; tentatively, D is TRBD1 or TRBD2 (5 bases each). V lost 4 bases to trimming and J lost 4 bases, with 10 bases between them. The CDR3 extends over 13 amino acids. Germline V gene lookup returns CDR1 MDHEN and CDR2 SYDVKM. This chain's CDR3 is CASSYRGRETQYF. In nucleotides, the CDR3 is TGTGCCAGCAGTTATCGGGGCCGAGAGACCCAGTACTTC.

The CDR3 DNA is TGTGCCAGCACCCGGGATCGAGGGAAAGGCTATGGCTACACCTTC. Translated, it gives CASTRDRGKGYGYTF. V usage is TRBV12-3 or TRBV12-4 and J usage is TRBJ1-2; no clear D gene. V lost 7 bases and J 4 bases, leaving 19 bases between the germline ends. This CDR3 has 15 amino acids.

This clonotype was counted a few times. The J gene is TRBJ1-1, the V gene TRBV20-1; D unresolved. Germline V gives CDR1 DFQATT, CDR2 SNEGSKA (reference sequence). Trimming pared 3 bases from V and 4 bases from J, leaving 9 bases between. This CDR3 spans 12 amino acids. CDR3 sequence (DNA): TGCAGTGCTAGTGAGGGAAGCACTGAAGCTTTCTTT. Translating gives CSASEGSTEAFF.

V usage is TRBV7-2 and J usage is TRBJ1-1, with D possibly being TRBD1 (6 bases). CDR1 is SGHTA and CDR2 is FQGNSA in the germline V gene. The CDR3 spans 14 residues. The ends were cut back, 5 bases at V and 8 bases at J, with 18 bases in the middle. As DNA, the CDR3 is TGTGCCAGCAGCGGGCAAACAGGGTATTTGGAAGCTTTCTTT. This translates into CASSGQTGYLEAFF. Using reference TRBV7-2 and TRBJ1-1 for the parts outside the CDR3, the full variable domain is GAGVSQSPSNKVTEKGKDVELRCDPISGHTALYWYRQSLGQGLEFLIYFQGNSAPDKSGLPSDRFSAERTGGSVSTLTIQRTQQEDSAVYLCASSGQTGYLEAFFGQGTRLTVV.

There are many counts of this clonotype. V gene TRBV2 combines with J gene TRBJ2-7; D is perhaps TRBD1 (6 bases). The V gene lost 5 bases and the J gene lost 9 bases, with 11 bases spanning the gap. The CDR3 has 11 residues. The germline gives CDR1 SNHLY, CDR2 FYNNEI. The CDR3 region has the DNA TGTGCCAGCAGTAGACAGGCGCGGCAGTACTTC. As protein: CASSRQARQYF.

The chain employs TRBV13 and TRBJ2-7, with D perhaps assigned TRBD1 or TRBD2 (5 bases each). The CDR3 length is 14 residues. The germline V and J ends were trimmed by 5 bases and 1 base, with 12 bases remaining between them. CDR1 is PRHDT, CDR2 FYEKMQ, per germline (reference sequence). The CDR3 protein is CASSRSGPSYEQYF. In DNA form, the CDR3 reads TGTGCCAGCAGCCGTTCGGGACCGTCCTACGAGCAGTACTTC.

This clonotype was detected many times. The genes are TRBV15 and TRBJ2-2; no firm D call. Trimming took off 8 bases at V and 0 bases at J, with 10 bases between the two ends. Germline V gives CDR1 LNHNV, CDR2 YYDKDF (reference sequence). CDR3 length: 14 amino acids. CDR3 residues: CATSAGPNTGELFF. The CDR3 DNA reads TGTGCCACCTCGGCCGGACCGAACACCGGGGAGCTGTTTTTT.

V usage is TRBV29-1 and J usage is TRBJ2-7; D possibly corresponds to TRBD2 (6 bases). CDR1 is SQVTM, CDR2 ANQGSEA, per germline. Trimming took off 5 bases at V and 3 bases at J, with 11 bases between the two ends. The CDR3 spans 12 residues. CDR3 nucleotides: TGCAGCGTTAGCAGGGACTTCTACGAGCAGTACTTC. Amino acids: CSVSRDFYEQYF.

The rearrangement links TRBV29-1 to TRBJ1-1, with D perhaps matching TRBD1 (6 bases). Germline CDR1 reads SQVTM; CDR2 reads ANQGSEA. This CDR3 is built from 13 residues. Trimming removed 7 bases at V and 5 bases at J, with 17 bases between. CDR3 amino acids: CSAGGGVLTEAFF. DNA of the CDR3: TGCAGCGCCGGAGGGGGGGTATTGACTGAAGCTTTCTTT.

This clonotype was observed a handful of times. The V and J genes are TRBV7-9 and TRBJ1-6; D gene unclear. Germline-derived CDR1 and CDR2 are SEHNR and FQNEAQ (reference sequence). Trimming pared 5 bases from V and 8 bases from J, leaving 10 bases between. The CDR3 runs 13 residues. The CDR3, as DNA: TGTGCCAGCAGCCAGAGGGTGGATTCACCCCTCCACTTT. Translation gives CASSQRVDSPLHF. Full variable domain (rest looked up from reference TRBV7-9 and TRBJ1-6): DTGVSQNPRHKITKRGQNVTFRCDPISEHNRLYWYRQTLGQGPEFLTYFQNEAQLEKSRLLSDRFSAERPKGSFSTLEIQRTEQGDSAMYLCASSQRVDSPLHFGNGTRLTVT.

This clonotype has more than one count but fewer than ten. The J gene is TRBJ2-7, the V gene TRBV18; the D gene could be TRBD1 or TRBD2 (5 bases each). Trimming pared 4 bases from V and 3 bases from J, leaving 10 bases between. This CDR3 is 13 amino acids long. Germline loops: CDR1 KGHSH, CDR2 LQKENI. CDR3 DNA sequence: TGTGCCAGCTCACTGGGACCGGACTACGAGCAGTACTTC. It yields the protein CASSLGPDYEQYF.

V gene TRBV7-6 combines with J gene TRBJ2-3; TRBD2 agrees at 7 bases. The CDR3 runs to 11 residues. J gave up 15 bases and V 2 bases, and 5 bases lay outside the gene matches. CDR1 and CDR2 from the germline V gene are SGHVS and FNYEAQ. The CDR3 protein is CASSLSGDLYF. The CDR3 DNA reads as TGTGCCAGCAGCTTAAGCGGGGACCTCTATTTT. The full variable domain, its missing parts supplied by reference TRBV7-6 and TRBJ2-3, is GAGVSQSPRYKVTKRGQDVALRCDPISGHVSLYWYRQALGQGPEFLTYFNYEAQQDKSGLPNDRFSAERPEGSISTLTIQRTEQRDSAMYRCASSLSGDLYFGPGTRLTVL.

The V and J genes are TRBV24-1 and TRBJ2-3; 9 bases line up with TRBD1. Germline V lookup: CDR1 KGHDR, CDR2 SFDVKD. The J segment lost 7 bases and the V segment lost 2 bases, leaving 12 bases of the junction unmatched. This CDR3 spans 17 amino acids. The DNA for the CDR3 is TGTGCCACCAGTGATTCCCCGGGACAGGGCTTTCGAAATACGCAGTATTTT. It specifies CATSDSPGQGFRNTQYF.

This clonotype was found once. The rearrangement uses TRBV5-4 and TRBJ2-2; a weak D match, TRBD2 (7 bases). Germline CDR1 reads SGHNT; CDR2 reads YYREEE (reference sequence). The V end lost 4 bases, the J end lost 5 bases, and 12 bases lay between the germline ends. The CDR3 runs to 14 residues. CDR3 in amino acids: CASSRGAGTGELFF. CDR3 sequence (DNA): TGTGCCAGCAGCCGGGGGGCCGGTACCGGGGAGCTGTTTTTT.

In its sample, this clonotype was seen a few times. V usage is TRBV3-1 and J usage is TRBJ2-3; D is unresolved. The CDR3 length is 17 residues. Deletions cut 0 bases from V and 0 bases from J, with 13 bases between. Germline CDR1 and CDR2: LGHDT and YNNKEL (reference sequence). CDR3: CASSQEYRWGSTDTQYF. In DNA form, the CDR3 reads TGTGCCAGCAGCCAAGAGTACCGTTGGGGAAGCACAGATACGCAGTATTTT.